This T cell receptor beta chain was sequenced for a study of CD8 T cells in ankylosing spondylitis (dated 2017 in TCRdb). For context, the study as a whole: The study set out to find disease-linked TCR variants by profiling T cell receptor beta repertoires in ankylosing spondylitis patients and healthy donors. The full study cohort was made up of about 24 ankylosing spondylitis patients and 108 healthy donors. Peripheral blood samples were taken, and synovial fluid was additionally collected from ankylosing spondylitis patients. The research as a whole found: In peripheral blood, the disease-linked clones were found at relatively low frequencies and had a CD8+ phenotype. A TCR beta motif of eight highly homologous amino acid variants appeared characteristic of blood from ankylosing spondylitis patients. Significant enrichment of the disease-linked clones was reported in matched synovial fluid samples from ankylosing spondylitis patients. Some of the motif variants had been reported before in the synovial fluid and blood of reactive arthritis patients, a finding that suggests common disease-initiation mechanisms.

The sample holds many counts of this clonotype. Its target antigen remains unknown. Nothing much larger sits one base from this clone, and base qualities are not available. The CDR3 covers 12 residues, taking in both the cysteine and the phenylalanine. This entry keeps only the CDR3 DNA: 36 bases, framed from base 1. CDR1 and CDR2 are drawn from the germline V gene: SNHLY, FYNNEI. V is cut by 4 bases and J by 4 bases, and the space between the germline ends is 5 bases. TCRdb lists the instrument as Illumina HiSeq 2500. Quantitative 5'-RACE with molecular barcodes was the method used to prepare the TCR beta libraries. The source study handled its data this way. A new computational method, built on a probabilistic model of VDJ rearrangement, was used to identify disease-linked TCR variants. TCRdb ran its own pipeline on the public reads, namely fastp trimming at Q25 and MiXCR clone calling, and kept in-frame beta chains. A single entry per CDR3 protein holds the most common genes and DNA from its merged rows. The V and J calls were not made by the authors but by TCRdb's processing. The sample table shows around 210,000 distinct CDR3 sequences, and approximately 7.6% are seen once. More than 4% of the sample comes from the top ten.

The specimen was blood, either unsorted or a sorted T cell fraction (not recorded which). The chain is made from TRBV2 and TRBJ1-5; a weak D assignment points to TRBD1 (5 bases agree). This clonotype originated in a female donor with ankylosing spondylitis or in good health (not recorded which). CDR3 reads: CASSGQNQPQHF. The DNA sequence is TGTGCCAGCAGTGGACAGAATCAGCCCCAGCATTTT. The CDR3, completed at both ends by the reference TRBV2 and TRBJ1-5 genes, gives the full variable domain EPEVTQTPSHQVTQMGQEVILRCVPISNHLYFYWYRQILGQKVEFLVSFYNNEISEKSEIFDDQFSVERPDGSNFTLKIRSTKLEDSAMYFCASSGQNQPQHFGDGTRLSIL.